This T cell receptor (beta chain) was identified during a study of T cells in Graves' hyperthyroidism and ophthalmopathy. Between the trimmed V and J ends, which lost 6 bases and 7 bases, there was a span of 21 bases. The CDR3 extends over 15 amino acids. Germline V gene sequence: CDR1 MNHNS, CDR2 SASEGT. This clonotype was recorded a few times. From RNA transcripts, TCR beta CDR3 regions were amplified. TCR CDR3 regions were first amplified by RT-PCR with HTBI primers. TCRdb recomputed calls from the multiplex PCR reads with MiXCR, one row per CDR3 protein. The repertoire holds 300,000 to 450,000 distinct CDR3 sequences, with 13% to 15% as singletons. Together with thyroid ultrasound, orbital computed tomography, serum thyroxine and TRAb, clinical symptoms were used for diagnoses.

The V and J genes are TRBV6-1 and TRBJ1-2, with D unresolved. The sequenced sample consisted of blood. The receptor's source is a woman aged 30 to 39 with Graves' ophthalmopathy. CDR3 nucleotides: TGTGCCAGCAGCCCCCCCACGGGCTTCTCCGCTGGCTACACCTTC. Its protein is CASSPPTGFSAGYTF.